These 16 T cell receptor beta chains were all obtained from the same sample, sequenced in a study of blood T cell repertoires in COVID-19. Assay used: immunoSEQ multiplex PCR; TCRdb lists only in-frame clones, some missing. The profile shows roughly 110,000 clones, approximately 90% of them singletons. The specimen sequenced was peripheral blood. Every receptor here comes from a woman in her 70s who had recovered from COVID-19.

This sequence joins TRBV28 and TRBJ1-2; 10 bases are shared with TRBD1. The germline CDR1 and CDR2 sequences are MDHEN and SYDVKM. The CDR3 is made up of 16 amino acids. V dropped 3 bases and J dropped 2; count of bases not matched to a gene: 6. As DNA, the CDR3 is TGTGCCAGCAGTTTGGGGGGGACAGGGGCGAACTATGGCTACACCTTC. It encodes CASSLGGTGANYGYTF.

This clone has just one count. CDR3 residues: CASSPRQGWYGYTF. For the CDR3, the DNA is TGTGCCAGCAGCCCCCGGCAGGGATGGTATGGCTACACCTTC. The gene calls are TRBV7-2 and TRBJ1-2; TRBD1 might be the D (5 bases). CDR1 and CDR2 (germline): SGHTA, FQGNSA. The V and J ends lost 5 bases and 5 bases respectively, with 15 bases between them. The length of the CDR3 is 14 residues.

The chain has TRBV9 and TRBJ2-7; TRBD2 matches at 7 bases. V shed 0 bases, J shed 2 bases, and the junction held 5 bases outside the gene matches. The CDR3 loop spans 15 amino acids. Germline CDR1 and CDR2: SGDLS and YYNGEE. CDR3 sequence reads: CASSVGGGDPYEQYF. CDR3 nucleotides: TGTGCCAGCAGCGTAGGGGGAGGGGACCCCTACGAGCAGTACTTC.

The gene calls are TRBV27 and TRBJ1-2; possibly TRBD1 for D (6 bases). V lost 2 bases and J lost 4, with 11 bases in between. Looked up from germline, CDR1 is MNHEY and CDR2 is SMNVEV (reference sequence). This CDR3 has 14 residues. The CDR3 region has the DNA TGTGCCAGCAGTTTACGGGGGGCAGGCTATGGCTACACCTTC. The encoded protein is CASSLRGAGYGYTF.

This chain uses TRBV21-1 with TRBJ2-7; the table assigns TRBD1, which was not confirmed against the DNA. TRBV21-1 is designated a pseudogene. The length of the CDR3 is 17 residues. Here the CDR3 reads CASSKALSGTGQGEQYF. In DNA form, the CDR3 reads TGTGCCAGCAGCAAAGCGCTTTCGGGGACAGGTCAGGGCGAGCAGTACTTC.

The chain joins TRBV7-2 to TRBJ1-6, with D possibly being TRBD1 (5 bases). Trimming cost V 4 bases and J 10 bases, with 11 bases left between them. The CDR3 totals 13 residues. CDR1 is SGHTA and CDR2 is FQGNSA in the germline V gene. Written as DNA, the CDR3 is TGTGCCAGCAGCTGGGGGGATAGATCACCCCTCCACTTT. Amino acids: CASSWGDRSPLHF.

The V gene is TRBV7-8, the J gene TRBJ2-7; 9 bases line up with TRBD2. The junction had 1 base not matched to a gene; V was cut back by 1 base and J by 6 bases. From germline, CDR1 is SGHVS and CDR2 FQNEAQ. The CDR3 has 13 residues. The CDR3 nucleotides are TGTGCCAGCAGCTTAGAACTAGCGGGCGAGCAGTACTTC. Its protein product is CASSLELAGEQYF.

The rearrangement uses TRBV9 and TRBJ2-3; TRBD2 matches 11 bases. CDR3 length: 17 residues. Germline V gene lookup returns CDR1 SGDLS and CDR2 YYNGEE. J gave up 5 bases and V 0 bases, and 8 bases lay outside the gene matches. CDR3 DNA sequence: TGTGCCAGCAGCGTAGGACCTTTAGCGGGAGGGGGAGATACGCAGTATTTT. Protein product: CASSVGPLAGGGDTQYF. The full variable domain, completed using reference TRBV9 and TRBJ2-3, is DSGVTQTPKHLITATGQRVTLRCSPRSGDLSVYWYQQSLDQGLQFLIQYYNGEERAKGNILERFSAQQFPDLHSELNLSSLELGDSALYFCASSVGPLAGGGDTQYFGPGTRLTVL.

As DNA, the CDR3 is TGTGCCATCAAGCTAGCGGACAGCTCCCAGGATGGCTATGGCTACACCTTC. Protein sequence: CAIKLADSSQDGYGYTF. The chain links TRBV10-3 to TRBJ1-2, with a possible D match to TRBD1 (6 bases). V lost 7 bases and J lost 4, with 25 bases in between. Germline V gives CDR1 ENHRY, CDR2 SYGVKD. CDR3 length: 17 residues.

The rearrangement uses TRBV6-2 or TRBV6-3 and TRBJ2-7; 8 positions agree with TRBD1. This CDR3 comprises 15 residues. CDR1 is MNHEY, CDR2 SVGEGT, per germline. The V gene end was trimmed by 6 bases and the J gene end by 5 bases; junction bases not matched to a gene: 12. CDR3 sequence reads: CASSYGGAGGDEQYF. In DNA form, the CDR3 reads TGTGCCAGCAGCTATGGTGGGGCAGGGGGCGACGAGCAGTACTTC.

This clone turned up a few times. The CDR3 nucleotides read TGTGCCTGGAGTGTACCTGACAGGGGTTTCGAGCAGTACTTC. Its translation is CAWSVPDRGFEQYF. The V gene is TRBV30, the J gene TRBJ2-7, with 8 bases identical to TRBD1. Germline trimming cut 0 bases from V and 6 bases from J; bases unmatched to any gene: 7. This CDR3 spans 14 amino acids. Germline V CDR1 and CDR2: GTSNPN, SVGIG (reference sequence).

The gene calls are TRBV5-1 and TRBJ1-2; 12 bases are shared with TRBD1. The CDR3 loop spans 14 amino acids. Trimming removed 3 bases from V and 5 bases from J; junction bases left unmatched: 2. The germline V gene encodes CDR1 SGHRS and CDR2 YFSETQ. The CDR3 nucleotides read TGCGCCAGCAGCTGGGGACAGGGGGCGTATGGCTACACCTTC. As protein: CASSWGQGAYGYTF.

The V and J genes are TRBV12-3 or TRBV12-4 and TRBJ2-3; no clear D. The CDR3 consists of 13 residues. With 6 bases removed from V and 2 bases from J, the gap between germline ends came to 9 bases. In nucleotides, the CDR3 is TGTGCCAGCAGCCCAAGAGCCACAGATACGCAGTATTTT. This codes for CASSPRATDTQYF.

This chain uses TRBV7-2 with TRBJ2-7, with a weak D call TRBD1 (6 bases). V lost 5 bases, J lost 0 bases, and 20 bases lay in between. Germline values: CDR1 SGHTA, CDR2 FQGNSA. The CDR3 has 17 residues. For the CDR3, the DNA is TGTGCCAGCAGCCCCAGGGGTGGGGTCACAAACTCCTACGAGCAGTACTTC. It encodes CASSPRGGVTNSYEQYF.

The V and J genes are TRBV6-5 and TRBJ2-3; possibly TRBD2 for D (5 bases). V was cut by 8 bases and J by 4 bases, with 16 bases left in between. Germline CDR1 reads MNHEY; CDR2 reads SVGAGI. The CDR3 consists of 14 residues. CDR3 sequence: CASGRSRRADTQYF. The DNA of the CDR3 is TGTGCCAGCGGGAGATCCCGCCGGGCAGATACGCAGTATTTT.

This clone was observed a few times. V is TRBV28 and J is TRBJ2-7; D is possibly TRBD2 (6 bases). Germline loops: CDR1 MDHEN, CDR2 SYDVKM. Trimming pared 3 bases from V and 0 bases from J, leaving 15 bases between. The CDR3 extends over 16 amino acids. CDR3 nucleotide sequence: TGTGCCAGCAGTTTCTGGAGACTAGACCCCTCCTACGAGCAGTACTTC. This encodes CASSFWRLDPSYEQYF.